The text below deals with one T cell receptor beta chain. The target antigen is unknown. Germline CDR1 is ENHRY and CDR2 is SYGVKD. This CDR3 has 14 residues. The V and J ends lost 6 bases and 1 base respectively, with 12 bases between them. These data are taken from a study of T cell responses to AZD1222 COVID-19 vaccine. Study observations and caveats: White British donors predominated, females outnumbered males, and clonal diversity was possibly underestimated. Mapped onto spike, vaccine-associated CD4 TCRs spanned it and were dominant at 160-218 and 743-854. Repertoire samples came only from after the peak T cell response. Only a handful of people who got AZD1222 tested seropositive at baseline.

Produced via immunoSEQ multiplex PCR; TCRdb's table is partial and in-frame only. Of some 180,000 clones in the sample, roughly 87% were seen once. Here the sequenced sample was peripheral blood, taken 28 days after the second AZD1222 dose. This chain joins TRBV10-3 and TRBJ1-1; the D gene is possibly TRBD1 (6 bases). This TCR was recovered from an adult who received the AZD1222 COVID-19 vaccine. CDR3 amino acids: CAISPQGRNTEAFF. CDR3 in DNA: TGTGCCATCAGCCCTCAGGGGAGGAACACTGAAGCTTTCTTT.